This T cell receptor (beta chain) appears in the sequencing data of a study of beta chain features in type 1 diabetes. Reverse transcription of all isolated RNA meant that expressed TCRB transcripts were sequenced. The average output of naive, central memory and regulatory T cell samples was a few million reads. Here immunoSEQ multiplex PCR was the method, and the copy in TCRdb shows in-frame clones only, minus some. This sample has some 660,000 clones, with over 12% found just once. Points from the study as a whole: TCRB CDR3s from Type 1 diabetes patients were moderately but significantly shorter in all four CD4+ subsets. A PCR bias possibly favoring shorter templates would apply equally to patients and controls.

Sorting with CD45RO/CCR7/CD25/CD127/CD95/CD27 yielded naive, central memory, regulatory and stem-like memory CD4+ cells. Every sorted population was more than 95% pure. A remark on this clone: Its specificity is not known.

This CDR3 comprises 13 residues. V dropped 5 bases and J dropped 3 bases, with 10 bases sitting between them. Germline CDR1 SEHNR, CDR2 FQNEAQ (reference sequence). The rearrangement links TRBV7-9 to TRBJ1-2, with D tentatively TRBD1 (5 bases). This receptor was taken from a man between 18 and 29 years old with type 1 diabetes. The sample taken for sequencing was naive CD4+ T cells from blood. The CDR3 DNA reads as TGTGCCAGCAGCACAGACAGAGACTATGGCTACACCTTC. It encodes CASSTDRDYGYTF.